This TCR beta chain was sequenced during a study of early T cells in non-severe SARS-CoV-2 infection. Germline CDR1 is SGDLS and CDR2 is YYNGEE. The CDR3 runs to 14 residues. The germline V and J ends were trimmed by 0 bases and 4 bases, with 10 bases remaining between them. TCRdb reprocessed the 5' RACE reads via MiXCR and lists one record per CDR3 protein. The sample shows about 61,000 distinct CDR3 sequences, about 12% of them seen only once. The receptor comes from an adult who was a healthcare worker with PCR-confirmed SARS-CoV-2 infection or an uninfected control (not recorded which). The donor label of this sample is uncertain. Sequenced here: whole blood, sampled at baseline. The chain employs TRBV9 and TRBJ2-5; perhaps TRBD2 as D (6 bases). As DNA, the CDR3 is TGTGCCAGCAGCGTAGATGCGGGGAGAGAGACCCAGTACTTC. Protein product: CASSVDAGRETQYF.